This TCR beta chain was captured in a study of OX40 agonist ivuxolimab in advanced cancers. Systemic immunosuppression or autoimmune disease history was grounds to exclude patients. Of note for this clone: The target antigen is unknown.

V was trimmed by 9 bases and J by 6 bases, leaving 17 bases between them. The germline V gene encodes CDR1 LNHDA and CDR2 SQIVND (reference sequence). The CDR3 runs to 14 residues. Findings and caveats of the study: On average, CD8+ T cells had more expanded clones than CD4+. Among the lowest peripheral clonal expansion occurred in 0.1-3.0 mg/kg partial responders.

The assay was immunoSEQ multiplex PCR, and TCRdb's table has in-frame clones only and misses some. Of fewer than 85,000 clones listed, about four fifths are singletons. The sequencing here drew on CD4+ or CD8+ T cells sorted from blood, taken in a trial of the OX40 agonist ivuxolimab. This clonotype was sampled from an adult with an advanced solid tumor such as melanoma, head and neck, liver or kidney cancer. V usage is TRBV19 and J usage is TRBJ1-4; D ambiguous. The CDR3 sequence is CARHTGGRDEKLFF. The CDR3 coding sequence is TGTGCCAGACATACCGGCGGGCGGGATGAAAAACTGTTTTTT.